One and the same sample provided the 2 T cell receptor beta chains below, sequenced in a study of blood T cells in healthy people across ages. The second PCR ran roughly 7 to 12 cycles with a sample-barcoded 5' primer and J-beta primers. TCRdb independently ran MiXCR on the 5' RACE reads; one entry per CDR3 protein. Altogether some 1.7 million distinct CDR3 sequences are present, approximately 28% being singletons, with the ten largest covering less than 9.5%. Sequencing was done on a sample of blood. Receptor source: a woman in her 30s in good health.

This clonotype was counted a few times. J is TRBJ1-2 and V is TRBV7-2, with D unresolved. The germline gives CDR1 SGHTA, CDR2 FQGNSA. This CDR3 is 12 amino acids long. V lost 0 bases to trimming and J lost 9 bases, with 8 bases between them. In nucleotides, the CDR3 is TGTGCCAGCAGCTTAGCCCGGGGAAGCTACACCTTC. It encodes CASSLARGSYTF.

This chain joins TRBV5-1 and TRBJ1-2; D not certain. The CDR3 totals 15 residues. Germline CDR1 and CDR2: SGHRS and YFSETQ. Trimming removed 0 bases from V and 2 bases from J, with 11 bases in between. CDR3 DNA sequence: TGCGCCAGCAGCTTGGTGGTGGGAGAAAACTATGGCTACACCTTC. Amino acid sequence: CASSLVVGENYGYTF.